This T cell receptor (beta chain) derives from a study of blood T cell repertoires in COVID-19. In the study overall: From the United States, Italy and Spain came samples of acute and convalescent COVID-19. In each case, the material was cDNA or gDNA derived from T cells, B-cell-depleted T cells, or PBMCs.

Original processing methods: Amplification of reference gene primers provided the estimated nucleated cell counts. Assay used: immunoSEQ multiplex PCR; TCRdb lists only in-frame clones, some missing. The V and J calls and clone size come from that table; D and trimming were worked out from the DNA. This table holds approximately 94,000 clones, 70% to 90% found once. V lost 6 bases to trimming and J lost 1 base; unmatched junction nucleotides: 6. The CDR3 extends over 17 amino acids. The germline V gene encodes CDR1 MNHEY and CDR2 SMNVEV (reference sequence). V usage is TRBV27 and J usage is TRBJ2-2; 12 bases are shared with TRBD2. Input material: peripheral blood. This TCR was sampled from a human donor in a cohort sampled during active COVID-19. The chain's CDR3 is CASSATSGRQNTGELFF. CDR3 bases: TGTGCCAGCAGCGCGACTAGCGGGAGACAGAACACCGGGGAGCTGTTTTTT.